Listed below are T cell receptor beta chains from one sample, sequenced in a study of cytomegalovirus exposure and HLA in healthy donors. Libraries were prepared by immunoSEQ multiplex PCR; TCRdb keeps only in-frame clonotypes and omits some of them. Of 150,000 or so clones detected, nearly 80% appear once; the ten largest clones hold almost 6.5%. The specimen was PBMCs. The receptors were sampled from a man aged 35 to 55 in good health and CMV-seropositive. Both conserved end residues are part of each CDR3. D genes are given only for firm matches. Only some rows state a clone size, as once, few, many or a class for expanded clones.

D gene,V gene,J gene,clone size,CDR3 protein,CDR3 DNA
TRBD1,TRBV7-3,TRBJ2-1,few,CASSLNPTGYNEQFF,TGTGCCAGCAGCTTAAACCCGACAGGGTACAATGAGCAGTTCTTC
TRBD2,TRBV18,TRBJ2-7,.,CASSPVAGGPYEQYF,TGTGCCAGCTCACCGGTGGCGGGAGGGCCATACGAGCAGTACTTC
.,TRBV9,TRBJ2-3,.,CASSVVPDTDTQYF,TGTGCCAGCAGCGTAGTCCCAGACACAGATACGCAGTATTTT
.,TRBV5-4,TRBJ2-5,.,CASSLEAGRQETQYF,TGTGCCAGCAGCTTGGAGGCAGGCCGCCAAGAGACCCAGTACTTC
TRBD2,TRBV7-2,TRBJ2-1,few,CASSLGTSGRIQFF,TGTGCCAGCAGCTTAGGTACTAGCGGGAGGATACAGTTCTTC
.,TRBV7-9,TRBJ2-3,.,CASSLWDTRTDTQYF,TGTGCCAGCAGCCTATGGGACACTCGCACAGATACGCAGTATTTT
.,TRBV2,TRBJ2-1,.,CASSEGSSSYNEQFF,TGTGCCAGCAGTGAAGGAAGTAGCTCCTACAATGAGCAGTTCTTC
TRBD1,TRBV19,TRBJ1-2,.,CASIPGGSDYGYTF,TGTGCCAGCATCCCAGGGGGCTCGGACTATGGCTACACCTTC
TRBD1,TRBV30,TRBJ2-1,.,CAWTGGSYNEQFF,TGTGCCTGGACAGGGGGCTCCTACAATGAGCAGTTCTTC
.,TRBV13,TRBJ2-1,.,CASSSKNARDNEQFF,TGTGCCAGCAGCTCCAAAAACGCCCGGGACAATGAGCAGTTCTTC
.,TRBV9,TRBJ2-1,.,CASSPGSQGRVSYNEQFF,TGTGCCAGCAGCCCCGGGTCCCAGGGAAGGGTCTCCTACAATGAGCAGTTCTTC
.,TRBV19,TRBJ2-5,.,CASSMGARREETQYF,TGTGCCAGTAGTATGGGGGCACGCAGGGAGGAGACCCAGTACTTC
.,TRBV10-3,TRBJ1-1,.,CAISPQGNTEAFF,TGTGCCATCAGTCCACAGGGGAACACTGAAGCTTTCTTT
.,TRBV30,TRBJ2-2,.,CAWSDRRTTTGELFF,TGTGCCTGGAGCGATCGACGGACAACCACCGGGGAGCTGTTTTTT
.,TRBV25-1,TRBJ1-2,.,CASSGGGAGYGYTF,TGTGCCAGCAGTGGCGGGGGAGCGGGCTATGGCTACACCTTC
.,TRBV5-1,TRBJ2-5,few,CASSLDTGPQETQYF,TGCGCCAGCAGCTTGGATACAGGTCCTCAAGAGACCCAGTACTTC
.,TRBV2,TRBJ2-7,.,CASSQQGDYEQYF,TGTGCCAGCAGTCAACAGGGTGACTACGAGCAGTACTTC
.,TRBV29-1,TRBJ2-1,.,CSGSGAGSYNEQFF,TGCAGCGGGTCCGGAGCGGGCTCCTACAATGAGCAGTTCTTC
.,TRBV9,TRBJ2-1,.,CASSSGVWTQQFF,TGTGCCAGCAGCTCTGGGGTTTGGACTCAACAGTTCTTC
.,TRBV5-1,TRBJ1-2,few,CASSLEPGLGYGYTF,TGCGCCAGCAGCTTGGAGCCAGGGCTTGGGTATGGCTACACCTTC
TRBD2,TRBV11-3,TRBJ2-2,.,CASSPRLAPRPGELFF,TGTGCCAGCAGCCCTAGACTAGCTCCTAGACCCGGGGAGCTGTTTTTT
TRBD2,TRBV7-3,TRBJ2-1,.,CASSLTLAGSYNEQFF,TGTGCCAGCAGCTTAACGCTAGCGGGCTCCTACAATGAGCAGTTCTTC
TRBD1,TRBV5-6,TRBJ2-7,.,CASSWGTGGFYEQYF,TGTGCCAGCAGCTGGGGGACAGGGGGCTTCTACGAGCAGTACTTC
TRBD1,TRBV19,TRBJ1-3,.,CASSPGQGQNTIYF,TGTGCCAGTAGCCCGGGACAGGGGCAAAACACCATATATTTT